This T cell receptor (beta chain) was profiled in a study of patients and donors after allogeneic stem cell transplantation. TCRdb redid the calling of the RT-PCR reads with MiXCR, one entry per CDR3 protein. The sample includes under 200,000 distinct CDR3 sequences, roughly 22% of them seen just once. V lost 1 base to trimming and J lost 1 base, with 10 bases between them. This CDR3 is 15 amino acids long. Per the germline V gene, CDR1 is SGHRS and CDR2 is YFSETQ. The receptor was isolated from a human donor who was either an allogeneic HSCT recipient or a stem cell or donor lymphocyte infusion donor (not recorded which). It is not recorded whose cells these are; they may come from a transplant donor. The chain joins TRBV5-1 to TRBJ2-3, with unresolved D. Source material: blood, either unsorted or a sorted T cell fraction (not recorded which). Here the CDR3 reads CASSLTPGRTDTQYF. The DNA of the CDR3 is TGCGCCAGCAGCTTGACACCGGGTCGCACAGATACGCAGTATTTT.